The following is a TCR beta chain sequence with its context. What it binds is unknown. Donors comprised only Caucasian adults living in Nashville, Tennessee. The data are from a study of shared clonotypes between healthy human individuals. Points from the study as a whole: It was the few donors that limited the genetic and exposure-history diversity represented. Apart from blood, nothing was sampled; tissue repertoires likely differ.

Trimming removed 7 bases from V and 1 base from J, with 14 bases in between. The CDR3 runs to 14 residues. The germline gives CDR1 SGHRS, CDR2 YFSETQ. Each sorted subset replicate got 200 ng genomic DNA, approximately 27,000 genomes. Only in-frame clones appear in the TCRdb table, and some are missing; sequencing was by immunoSEQ multiplex PCR. There are roughly 1,000,000 clones in the sample; 70% to 80% occur only once, and approximately 0.52% lies in the top ten. The receptor comes from a young man in good health. Some clones in this sample may be carry-over from other donors' samples. The sample was memory CD4+ T cells from PBMCs. Subset indicated: CD45RA-negative fraction. The V and J genes are TRBV5-1 and TRBJ2-5; tentatively, D is TRBD1 or TRBD2 (5 bases each). The CDR3 here is CASHDGGPQETQYF. The DNA for the CDR3 is TGCGCCAGCCATGATGGGGGACCCCAAGAGACCCAGTACTTC.